The next 10 T cell receptor beta chains were all read from a single sample in a study of OX40 agonist ivuxolimab in advanced cancers. Profiling relied on immunoSEQ multiplex PCR, and the TCRdb table lists in-frame clones only, not all of them. The table records about 86,000 clones, roughly 85% of them present only once. The specimen was CD4+ or CD8+ T cells sorted from blood, collected in a trial of the OX40 agonist ivuxolimab. These receptors all come from an adult with an advanced solid tumor such as melanoma, head and neck, liver or kidney cancer.

The genes are TRBV21-1 and TRBJ1-1; the D call TRBD1 from the table was never checked on the DNA. TRBV21-1 corresponds to a pseudogene. This CDR3 contains 14 residues. For the CDR3, the DNA is TGTGCCAGCAGCAGGACAGCTATGAACACTGAAGCTTTCTTT. It specifies CASSRTAMNTEAFF.

This rearrangement joins TRBV28 to TRBJ1-3, with 7 bases aligning to TRBD1. The V segment lost 6 bases and the J segment 0 bases; nucleotides outside the gene matches: 8. Germline assignment: CDR1 MDHEN and CDR2 SYDVKM. The CDR3 runs 16 residues. CDR3: CASSSGQAGSGNTIYF. CDR3 in DNA: TGTGCCAGCAGCTCCGGACAGGCCGGCTCTGGAAACACCATATATTTT.

This rearrangement joins TRBV5-4 to TRBJ2-7, with D unresolved. The germline CDR1 and CDR2 sequences are SGHNT and YYREEE (reference sequence). Trimming shortened V by 0 bases and J by 4 bases, and 8 bases separated the two germline ends. This CDR3 has 13 amino acids. This CDR3 is CASSLAAGYEQYF. CDR3 bases: TGTGCCAGCAGCTTGGCCGCAGGTTACGAGCAGTACTTC.

This chain joins TRBV5-1 and TRBJ2-1; 8 positions match TRBD1. The CDR3 covers 16 residues. Germline V gives CDR1 SGHRS, CDR2 YFSETQ. Unmatched junction bases numbered 13, after V lost 4 bases and J lost 7 bases. The CDR3 loop reads CASSPKEETGENEQFF. The CDR3 bases are TGCGCCAGCAGCCCTAAAGAAGAGACAGGGGAGAATGAGCAGTTCTTC.

The chain recombines TRBV19 with TRBJ1-5; the D is unclear. Germline V gene lookup returns CDR1 LNHDA and CDR2 SQIVND (reference sequence). The V and J ends lost 4 bases and 4 bases respectively, with 14 bases between them. The CDR3 spans 15 residues. CDR3 protein: CASSTNSVDNQPQHF. CDR3 in DNA: TGTGCCAGTAGTACAAACTCAGTGGATAATCAGCCCCAGCATTTT.

J is TRBJ1-3 and V is TRBV18; D is uncertain. The CDR3 is 15 amino acids. Germline V gives CDR1 KGHSH, CDR2 LQKENI. Trimming took off 3 bases at V and 0 bases at J, with 9 bases between the two ends. This CDR3 is CASSPGLISGNTIYF. In nucleotides, the CDR3 is TGTGCCAGCTCACCTGGACTGATCTCTGGAAACACCATATATTTT.

This chain uses TRBV6-1 with TRBJ1-3; D ambiguous. Germline values: CDR1 MNHNS, CDR2 SASEGT. The ends were cut back, 0 bases at V and 2 bases at J, with 8 bases in the middle. The CDR3 contains 15 residues. The CDR3 DNA sequence: TGTGCCAGCAGTGAAGCGGAAAGGGCTGGAAACACCATATATTTT. Its protein product is CASSEAERAGNTIYF.

The V gene is TRBV9, the J gene TRBJ1-1, with TRBD1 as a possible D gene (5 bases). The germline CDR1 and CDR2 sequences are SGDLS and YYNGEE. With 4 bases removed from V and 2 bases from J, the gap between germline ends came to 9 bases. The CDR3 has 13 residues. The CDR3 DNA reads as TGTGCCAGCAGCCCAGGGATAAACACTGAAGCTTTCTTT. Encoded protein: CASSPGINTEAFF.

J is TRBJ1-2 and V is TRBV13; 7 nucleotides line up with TRBD1. Germline values: CDR1 PRHDT, CDR2 FYEKMQ (reference sequence). The CDR3 runs to 15 residues. Germline trimming cut 1 base from V and 5 bases from J; bases unmatched to any gene: 7. The CDR3 DNA sequence: TGTGCCAGCAGCTTAGACGGGGACAGCATATATGGCTACACCTTC. Its translation: CASSLDGDSIYGYTF.

This clone was recorded a few times. The rearrangement joins TRBV7-2 to TRBJ2-2; D unclear. The germline V gene has CDR1 SGHTA and CDR2 FQGNSA. V was shortened by 1 base and J by 6 bases, with 6 bases between the two germline ends. The CDR3 consists of 13 residues. CDR3 residues: CASSLGRPGELFF. Written as DNA, the CDR3 is TGTGCCAGCAGCTTAGGACGACCCGGGGAGCTGTTTTTT.